The sequence of this TCR beta chain was determined in a study of breast tumors, draining lymph nodes, adjacent tissues. Findings and limits, study-wide: Tumor and nontumor repertoires were significantly more similar in luminal-like than in basal-like breast cancer.

A single record per CDR3 protein comes from TCRdb applying MiXCR to the multiplex PCR reads. Among about 15,000 distinct CDR3 sequences, approximately 50% were seen once, and the ten largest hold roughly 30%. Points on this clonotype: Its specificity is not known.

Sequencing used tumor-adjacent breast tissue. This clonotype was obtained from a female donor with breast cancer. Some clones in this sample may be carry-over from other donors' samples.

In DNA, the CDR3 is TGTGCCAGCAGCTTACGACTAGCGGGGGGCTACGAGCAGTACTTC. It specifies CASSLRLAGGYEQYF. The chain uses TRBV7-9 and TRBJ2-7, with TRBD2 matching 13 bases. Germline V gives CDR1 SEHNR, CDR2 FQNEAQ (reference sequence). V lost 2 bases to trimming and J lost 3 bases; unmatched junction nucleotides: 1. The CDR3 covers 15 residues. The entire variable domain, with the rest obtained from reference TRBV7-9 and TRBJ2-7, is as follows: DTGVSQNPRHKITKRGQNVTFRCDPISEHNRLYWYRQTLGQGPEFLTYFQNEAQLEKSRLLSDRFSAERPKGSFSTLEIQRTEQGDSAMYLCASSLRLAGGYEQYFGPGTRLTVT.